This T cell receptor (beta chain) was sequenced in a study of post-analysis software for immune sequencing data. Across the whole study: In terms of disease course, relapsing-remitting, secondary progressive and progressive-relapsing multiple sclerosis were included. Study results and caveats: Controls' normalized Chao1 diversity significantly exceeded that of multiple sclerosis patients. By F measure, samples from a shared preparation batch strongly co-clustered. Patients used about five TRBV segments, including TRBV5-6, TRBV5-1 and TRBV20-1, more often than controls.

Trimming at V came to 1 base and at J to 3 bases, leaving 6 bases not matched to a gene. Germline values: CDR1 DFQATT, CDR2 SNEGSKA (reference sequence). CDR3 length: 16 residues. Concerning this clonotype: Its antigen is currently unknown.

Presence of unique molecular identifiers characterized the TCR beta cDNA libraries. Some 500,000 cDNA molecules were recovered from an input of about 1 to 10 million T cells. TCRdb analysed the PCR reads with MiXCR anew, one entry per CDR3 protein. The repertoire includes about 540,000 distinct CDR3 sequences, around 34% of them detected once, and 5% to 6% sits in the top ten. The specimen was blood. V gene TRBV20-1 combines with J gene TRBJ1-6; 7 bases map to TRBD1. This TCR was recovered from a girl between 2 and 17 years old with multiple sclerosis. CDR3 residues: CSARVRGLGYNSPLHF. CDR3 DNA: TGCAGTGCTAGAGTGAGGGGGCTGGGCTATAATTCACCCCTCCACTTT.